This TCR beta chain was observed in a study of T cell repertoires in aging, cancer and after chemotherapy. Study-level points and caveats: Untreated cancer patients had significantly lower blood TCR diversity than age-matched healthy donors. The repertoire data cannot show anything about immunological memory following chemotherapy.

This clonotype showed up just a few times. The target antigen is unknown. TRB rearrangements spanning V, D and J were amplified using mixed TRB-A/B primers. MiXCR, run by TCRdb on the multiplex PCR reads, gives a single entry per CDR3 protein. The sample has over 8,000 distinct CDR3 sequences, over 40% seen once; the top ten hold approximately 13%. TCR beta rearrangements were amplified from peripheral blood genomic DNA. The receptor comes from a human donor with a solid tumor. The source material was blood.

CDR3 sequence (DNA): TGTGCCAGCAGCTCCCCAGACACCTCTGGAAACACCATATATTTT. Amino acids: CASSSPDTSGNTIYF. The chain is built from TRBV5-6 and TRBJ1-3, with unresolved D. CDR1 is SGHDT, CDR2 YYEEEE, per germline. V gave up 3 bases and J gave up 0 bases, with 10 bases separating them. This CDR3 is 15 amino acids long.